Shown below are 3 T cell receptor beta chains from a single sample sequenced in a study of T cell changes during pregnancy in multiple sclerosis. The data were produced by immunoSEQ multiplex PCR, yet TCRdb's version contains in-frame clones alone and is incomplete. Among some 64,000 clones listed, 91% were seen once. The specimen comprised peripheral blood, sampled in the first trimester of pregnancy. These receptors were taken from a female donor with multiple sclerosis, enrolled in a pregnancy study.

The table lists this clone with a few counts. The V gene is TRBV25-1, the J gene TRBJ1-1; TRBD1 agrees at 7 bases. Germline V gives CDR1 MGHDK, CDR2 SYGVNS. CDR3 size: 15 residues. V shed 3 bases and J 4 bases; nucleotides not matched to a gene: 8. The CDR3 region is CASSDRQGRGTEAFF. CDR3 nucleotide sequence: TGTGCCAGCAGTGACCGACAGGGAAGGGGCACTGAAGCTTTCTTT.

The V and J genes are TRBV7-2 and TRBJ2-2; 7 nucleotides agree with TRBD1. The CDR3 loop spans 15 amino acids. Germline CDR1 SGHTA, CDR2 FQGNSA. J was trimmed by 2 bases and V by 5 bases; bases with no gene match: 5. CDR3 region: CASSRQGVNTGELFF. The CDR3 DNA follows: TGTGCCAGCAGCCGGCAGGGGGTTAACACCGGGGAGCTGTTTTTT.

The chain recombines TRBV9 with TRBJ2-5; 8 nucleotides align to TRBD1. Germline lookup yields CDR1 SGDLS and CDR2 YYNGEE. The CDR3 has 15 residues. Trimming removed 4 bases from V and 1 base from J; junction bases left unmatched: 6. CDR3 protein: CASSLSGQGQETQYF. DNA of the CDR3: TGTGCCAGCAGCCTGAGCGGACAGGGCCAAGAGACCCAGTACTTC.